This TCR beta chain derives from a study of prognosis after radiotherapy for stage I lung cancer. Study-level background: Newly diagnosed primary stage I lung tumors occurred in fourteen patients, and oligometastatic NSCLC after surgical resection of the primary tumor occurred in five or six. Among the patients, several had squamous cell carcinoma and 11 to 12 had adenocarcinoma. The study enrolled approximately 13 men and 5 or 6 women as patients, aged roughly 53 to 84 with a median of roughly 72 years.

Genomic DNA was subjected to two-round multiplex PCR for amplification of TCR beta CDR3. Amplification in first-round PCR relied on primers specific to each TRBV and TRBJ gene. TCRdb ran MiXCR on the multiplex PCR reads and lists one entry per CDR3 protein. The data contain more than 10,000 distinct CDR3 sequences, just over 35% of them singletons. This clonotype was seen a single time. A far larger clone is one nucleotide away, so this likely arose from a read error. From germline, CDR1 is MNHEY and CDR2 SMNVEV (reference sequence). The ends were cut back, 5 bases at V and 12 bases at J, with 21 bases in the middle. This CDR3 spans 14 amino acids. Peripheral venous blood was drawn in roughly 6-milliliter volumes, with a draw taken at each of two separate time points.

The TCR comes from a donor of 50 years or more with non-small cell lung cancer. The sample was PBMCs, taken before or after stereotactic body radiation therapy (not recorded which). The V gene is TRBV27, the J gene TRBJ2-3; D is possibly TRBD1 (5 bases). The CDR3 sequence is CASSIRDWGEPQYF. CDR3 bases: TGTGCCAGCAGTATCCGCGACTGGGGCGAGCCCCAGTATTTT.